Listed below are T cell receptor beta chains from one sample, sequenced in a study of T cells in Graves' hyperthyroidism and ophthalmopathy. TCRdb itself ran the multiplex PCR reads through MiXCR, one entry per CDR3 protein. Among roughly 420,000 distinct CDR3 sequences listed, roughly 14% were seen once. Sample: blood. The receptor source for this set is a woman in her late teens or twenties with Graves' hyperthyroidism. The CDR3 runs from the conserved cysteine through the conserved F or W. A D gene is named only where the DNA matches it firmly. The size entry is marked missing in some rows and otherwise reads once, few, many or a size class.

abundance	v_gene	j_gene	d_gene	CDR3aa
NA	TRBV5-1	TRBJ1-6	NA	CASSQQTDYNSPLHF
few	TRBV7-9	TRBJ2-1	NA	CAIRSGTHYNEQFF
few	TRBV10-2	TRBJ1-3	TRBD1	CASSDLQGNGNTIYF
many	TRBV11-2	TRBJ2-5	NA	CASSPGRIQETQYF
few	TRBV9	TRBJ2-1	TRBD2	CASSVAAGGQNEQFF
many	TRBV18	TRBJ2-2	TRBD1	CASSPGQGTGELFF
few	TRBV13	TRBJ2-3	NA	CASSFRSNNQYF
many	TRBV7-9	TRBJ2-5	NA	CASSARGKETQYF
many	TRBV5-1	TRBJ1-2	TRBD1	CASSLKDRGNYGYTF
many	TRBV2	TRBJ2-1	NA	CARGAQEDLWGEQFF
NA	TRBV20-1	TRBJ2-7	TRBD2	CSVPVSGGAGGEQYF
few	TRBV10-3	TRBJ1-1	NA	CAISDYRLEKLTEAFF
NA	TRBV15	TRBJ1-2	TRBD1	CATSRGQGLSTAYGYTF
many	TRBV15	TRBJ2-3	NA	CATSRGSQGTDTQYF
few	TRBV5-4	TRBJ2-3	NA	CASSLVGQASDTDTQYF